A selection of T cell receptor beta chains follows, all from one sample in a study of shared clonotypes between healthy human individuals. TCRdb keeps only in-frame clones here, not all; method: immunoSEQ multiplex PCR. Altogether more than 400,000 clones are present, 95% to 96% being singletons, with the ten largest covering about 0.067%. The specimen sequenced was naive CD4+ T cells sorted from blood. The origin of the receptors is a woman aged 30 to 39 in good health. Each CDR3 is given with its conserved first and last residue. Each record gives: V gene, clone size, D gene, J gene, CDR3 protein, CDR3 DNA. A D gene is named only where the DNA matches it firmly. Where a row states a size, it is once, few, many or the class of an expanded clone; other rows omit it.

>TRBV5-4|.|.|TRBJ2-1
CASSPPGPERSNEQFF
TGTGCCAGCAGCCCCCCAGGGCCCGAGAGATCCAATGAGCAGTTCTTC
>TRBV28|.|TRBD1|TRBJ2-1
CASSFFSGTGGNEQFF
TGTGCCAGCAGTTTCTTCTCCGGGACAGGGGGCAATGAGCAGTTCTTC
>TRBV4-2|.|.|TRBJ1-5
CASSQERGLYQPQHF
TGTGCCAGCAGCCAAGAAAGAGGGTTGTATCAGCCCCAGCATTTT
>TRBV9|.|.|TRBJ2-1
CASRDSLTYNEQFF
TGTGCCAGCAGGGACAGTCTTACCTACAATGAGCAGTTCTTC
>TRBV6-5|.|TRBD1|TRBJ2-2
CASRRTGLTGELFF
TGTGCCAGTAGAAGGACAGGACTCACCGGGGAGCTGTTTTTT
>TRBV27|.|.|TRBJ2-2
CASTRGQPNTGELFF
TGTGCCAGCACCCGAGGACAACCAAACACCGGGGAGCTGTTTTTT
>TRBV19|.|.|TRBJ1-1
CASSKGWVNTEAFF
TGTGCCAGTAGTAAAGGTTGGGTGAACACTGAAGCTTTCTTT
>TRBV2|few|.|TRBJ2-7
CASSDQSLYEQYF
TGTGCCAGCAGTGATCAGTCTTTATACGAGCAGTACTTC
>TRBV29-1|.|TRBD2|TRBJ2-1
CSGRVRLAGGVEQFF
TGCAGCGGGCGTGTTAGACTAGCGGGAGGAGTTGAGCAGTTCTTC
>TRBV2|.|.|TRBJ2-1
CASKTRWRNKDEQFF
TGTGCCAGCAAAACTAGATGGCGGAACAAGGATGAGCAGTTCTTC
>TRBV6-1|.|.|TRBJ2-7
CASSEAVPGEQYF
TGTGCCAGCAGTGAAGCAGTGCCCGGCGAGCAGTACTTC
>TRBV9|.|.|TRBJ2-1
CASSEGLATYNEQFF
TGTGCCAGCAGCGAGGGGCTAGCGACTTACAATGAGCAGTTCTTC
>TRBV14|.|TRBD2|TRBJ2-7
CASSRMTSGISSYEQYF
TGTGCCAGCAGCCGAATGACCAGCGGGATAAGCTCCTACGAGCAGTACTTC
>TRBV5-5|.|TRBD1|TRBJ2-7
CASSRPQGASYEQYF
TGTGCCAGCAGTCGACCCCAGGGGGCATCCTACGAGCAGTACTTC
>TRBV29-1|.|.|TRBJ1-1
CSVVSPRAVASFF
TGCAGCGTTGTGTCCCCCAGGGCGGTTGCGTCTTTCTTT
>TRBV7-9|.|TRBD2|TRBJ2-7
CASSLVSSGSRYEQYF
TGTGCCAGCAGCTTAGTGTCCAGCGGGAGTAGGTACGAGCAGTACTTC
>TRBV6-6|.|.|TRBJ2-7
CASSYLQAYEQYF
TGTGCCAGCAGTTACTTGCAAGCCTACGAGCAGTACTTC
>TRBV20-1|.|.|TRBJ2-1
CSAPSGHEQFF
TGCAGTGCCCCGAGTGGGCATGAGCAGTTCTTC
>TRBV10-2|.|TRBD1|TRBJ1-4
CASRWDRGDGTNEKLFF
TGCGCCAGCAGGTGGGACAGGGGGGACGGAACTAATGAAAAACTGTTTTTT
>TRBV6-1|.|.|TRBJ2-7
CASKQNRDGTYEQYF
TGTGCCAGCAAACAAAACCGGGACGGAACCTACGAGCAGTACTTC
>TRBV27|.|.|TRBJ2-1
CASSFWARNEQFF
TGTGCCAGCAGTTTTTGGGCAAGGAATGAGCAGTTCTTC
>TRBV9|.|.|TRBJ2-3
CASSVGLTDTQYF
TGTGCCAGCAGCGTAGGACTCACAGATACGCAGTATTTT
>TRBV5-4|.|TRBD2|TRBJ2-7
CASSRDGDYSYEQYF
TGTGCCAGCAGCCGGGACGGGGACTACTCCTACGAGCAGTACTTC
>TRBV7-8|.|.|TRBJ2-7
CASSLLDSYEQYF
TGTGCCAGCAGCTTACTGGACTCCTACGAGCAGTACTTC
>TRBV19|.|.|TRBJ1-5
CASKPQGGDQPQHF
TGTGCCAGTAAGCCCCAAGGTGGGGATCAGCCCCAGCATTTT
>TRBV20-1|once|.|TRBJ2-7
CGTGRTYEQYF
TGCGGCACCGGACGTACCTACGAGCAGTACTTC
>TRBV6-5|.|TRBD1|TRBJ2-2
CASSYSGTGIAGELFF
TGTGCCAGCAGTTACTCGGGGACAGGGATAGCGGGGGAGCTGTTTTTT
>TRBV5-1|.|TRBD2|TRBJ2-2
CASSVASGMAPGELFF
TGCGCCAGCAGCGTAGCTAGCGGAATGGCTCCCGGGGAGCTGTTTTTT
>TRBV7-6|.|.|TRBJ2-7
CASSLVGQGSNEQYF
TGTGCCAGCAGCTTAGTCGGCCAGGGTAGCAACGAGCAGTACTTC
>TRBV7-9|.|.|TRBJ2-7
CASSYSFYEQYF
TGTGCCAGCAGCTATTCTTTCTACGAGCAGTACTTC
>TRBV28|.|TRBD2|TRBJ2-1
CASRGPGLVRNEQFF
TGTGCCAGCAGGGGACCGGGACTAGTAAGGAATGAGCAGTTCTTC
>TRBV28|.|.|TRBJ1-2
CASISGTLTRGYTF
TGTGCCAGCATCTCAGGGACCTTAACTCGGGGCTACACCTTC
>TRBV7-2|.|TRBD2|TRBJ2-3
CASRHPGLGTDTQYF
TGTGCCAGCCGCCACCCGGGACTAGGGACAGATACGCAGTATTTT
>TRBV28|.|TRBD1|TRBJ1-4
CASSKGQGIREKLFF
TGTGCCAGCAGTAAGGGACAGGGTATACGTGAAAAACTGTTTTTT
>TRBV7-2|.|.|TRBJ2-4
CASSSQGGWSNIQYF
TGTGCCAGCAGCTCCCAAGGGGGGTGGTCTAACATTCAGTACTTC
>TRBV23-1|.|TRBD2|TRBJ2-5
CASGREDAVETQYF
TGCGCCAGCGGCCGGGAGGACGCGGTAGAGACCCAGTACTTC
>TRBV19|.|.|TRBJ1-5
CASSIGPGGGPSNQPQHF
TGTGCCAGTAGTATAGGTCCCGGCGGGGGGCCCAGCAATCAGCCCCAGCATTTT
>TRBV2|.|.|TRBJ2-1
CASSEWENGFNEQFF
TGTGCCAGCAGTGAGTGGGAGAATGGCTTTAATGAGCAGTTCTTC
>TRBV29-1|.|.|TRBJ2-7
CSVRDPGEQYF
TGCAGCGTTCGGGACCCGGGGGAGCAGTACTTC
>TRBV28|.|.|TRBJ1-4
CASSFSGTRNEKLFF
TGTGCCAGCAGTTTCAGCGGGACGAGGAATGAAAAACTGTTTTTT
>TRBV7-6|.|TRBD2|TRBJ2-2
CASSFSLGGGPGGELFF
TGTGCCAGCAGCTTTTCTCTTGGGGGAGGGCCCGGCGGGGAGCTGTTTTTT
>TRBV28|.|.|TRBJ2-7
CASSDLGGLGEQYF
TGTGCCAGCAGTGATTTGGGGGGCCTGGGCGAGCAGTACTTC
>TRBV28|.|.|TRBJ2-7
CASTQPGPIYEQYF
TGTGCCAGCACCCAACCGGGACCGATCTACGAGCAGTACTTC